The 11 T cell receptor beta chains listed next were all sequenced from one sample in a study of beta chain features in type 1 diabetes. Antigens of these TCRs are unknown. General study points: In every one of the four CD4+ subsets, TCRB CDR3s were moderately but significantly shorter in Type 1 diabetes patients.

Expressed TCRB transcripts were sequenced after all isolated RNA was converted to cDNA. Profiled with immunoSEQ multiplex PCR; TCRdb holds only in-frame clones, not every one. This sample has around 250,000 clones, with 20% found just once. What was sequenced was naive CD4+ T cells from blood. All receptors come from a middle-aged woman with type 1 diabetes.

CDR3 residues: CASSVGVAGTGTDTQYF. CDR3 bases: TGTGCCAGCAGCGTCGGTGTAGCGGGGACGGGCACAGATACGCAGTATTTT. V gene TRBV9 combines with J gene TRBJ2-3; 8 bases align to TRBD2. With V trimmed by 2 bases and J by 1 base, 9 bases remained unmatched. CDR1 is SGDLS, CDR2 YYNGEE, per germline. The CDR3 runs 17 residues.

This clone was counted only a few times. The chain links TRBV5-4 to TRBJ2-1; tentatively, D is TRBD1 (6 bases). CDR1 and CDR2 (germline): SGHNT, YYREEE (reference sequence). Between the trimmed V and J ends, which lost 5 bases and 3 bases, there was a span of 24 bases. This CDR3 has 18 amino acids. The chain's CDR3 is CASRAGTSGANLYNEQFF. The DNA of the CDR3 is TGTGCCAGCAGGGCGGGTACCTCAGGGGCCAACCTCTACAATGAGCAGTTCTTC.

The chain has TRBV30 and TRBJ2-1; TRBD2 might be the D (6 bases). Trimming removed 2 bases at V and 6 bases at J, with 14 bases between. Germline V lookup: CDR1 GTSNPN, CDR2 SVGIG (reference sequence). The CDR3 is 14 residues long. CDR3 coding DNA: TGTGCCTGGAGTTTGGGGGGAAAGGGCAATGAGCAGTTCTTC. Its protein is CAWSLGGKGNEQFF.

The gene calls are TRBV9 and TRBJ1-3; the D gene is possibly TRBD1 (5 bases). Trimming removed 1 base at V and 0 bases at J, with 11 bases between. The CDR3 covers 16 residues. Germline assignment: CDR1 SGDLS and CDR2 YYNGEE. CDR3 nucleotides: TGTGCCAGCAGCGTAACGGACACTCTCTCTGGAAACACCATATATTTT. Amino acids: CASSVTDTLSGNTIYF.

This clone was detected a few times. The chain couples TRBV6-5 to TRBJ1-2, with D hard to call. This CDR3 has 14 amino acids. V dropped 0 bases and J dropped 5 bases, with 10 bases sitting between them. Germline CDR1 is MNHEY and CDR2 is SVGAGI. CDR3 protein: CASSYSSPGYGYTF. CDR3 nucleotide sequence: TGTGCCAGCAGTTACTCGAGTCCCGGGTATGGCTACACCTTC.

J is TRBJ1-1 and V is TRBV28; TRBD1 aligns across 10 bases. This CDR3 has 15 amino acids. Germline V gives CDR1 MDHEN, CDR2 SYDVKM. Unmatched junction bases numbered 11, after V lost 6 bases and J lost 7 bases. The CDR3 spells CASSLRTGGKDEAFF. CDR3 nucleotide sequence: TGTGCCAGCAGCCTCCGGACAGGGGGAAAAGATGAAGCTTTCTTT. The entire variable domain, with the rest obtained from reference TRBV28 and TRBJ1-1, is as follows: DVKVTQSSRYLVKRTGEKVFLECVQDMDHENMFWYRQDPGLGLRLIYFSYDVKMKEKGDIPEGYSVSREKKERFSLILESASTNQTSMYLCASSLRTGGKDEAFFGQGTRLTVV.

This rearrangement joins TRBV7-2 to TRBJ2-6; tentatively, D is TRBD1 (5 bases). Germline V CDR1 and CDR2: SGHTA, FQGNSA. The CDR3 runs 15 residues. Trimming cost V 3 bases and J 4 bases, with 10 bases left between them. The CDR3 nucleotides read TGTGCCAGCAGCTTGGGGCAAGCCGGGGCCAACGTCCTGACTTTC. Translated, it gives CASSLGQAGANVLTF.

V is TRBV28 and J is TRBJ2-5; 13 positions match TRBD2. With 6 bases clipped from V and 5 bases from J, the junction kept 6 bases outside the gene matches. The germline gives CDR1 MDHEN, CDR2 SYDVKM. The CDR3 is made up of 15 amino acids. CDR3: CASRGGLAGVETQYF. Written as DNA, the CDR3 is TGTGCCAGCAGAGGCGGACTAGCGGGAGTGGAGACCCAGTACTTC.

The chain recombines TRBV7-2 with TRBJ2-2; a possible D gene is TRBD1 (5 bases). The CDR3 loop spans 13 amino acids. CDR1 SGHTA and CDR2 FQGNSA come from the germline V gene. V was shortened by 3 bases and J by 4 bases, with 6 bases between the two germline ends. CDR3 nucleotides: TGTGCCAGCAGCTTTCAGGGCACCGGGGAGCTGTTTTTT. It is translated as CASSFQGTGELFF.

A few counts support this clone. The rearrangement joins TRBV7-2 to TRBJ1-2; TRBD1 might be the D (5 bases). Per germline, CDR1 SGHTA and CDR2 FQGNSA. The CDR3 sequence is 15 residues long. Trimming stripped 1 base from V and 5 bases from J, with 14 bases between. CDR3 sequence: CASSLVGGDLYGYTF. In DNA, the CDR3 is TGTGCCAGCAGCTTAGTAGGAGGGGACCTATATGGCTACACCTTC.

There are a few counts of this clone. The rearrangement uses TRBV18 and TRBJ1-1, with 11 bases lining up with TRBD1. Germline V lookup: CDR1 KGHSH, CDR2 LQKENI. This CDR3 region has 14 residues. The trim removed 5 bases at V and 3 bases at J, leaving 2 bases unmatched. CDR3 coding DNA: TGTGCCAGCTCAGGACAGGGGGCGGACACTGAAGCTTTCTTT. As protein: CASSGQGADTEAFF.